These T cell receptor beta chains were read from a single sample in a study of control samples from healthy donors and cancer patients. Sequencing was performed with immunoSEQ multiplex PCR; in TCRdb, only in-frame clones are kept and a portion is missing. The repertoire holds about 120,000 clones, with 85% to 95% as singletons. Sequences were obtained from PBMCs. Receptors were obtained from a man aged 80 or over with head and neck cancer. The CDR3 runs from the conserved cysteine through the conserved F or W. A D gene is named only where the DNA matches it firmly.

>TRBD1|TRBJ2-1|TRBV6-6
TGTGCCAGCAGCCCCCCGGGACAGCTGAACAATGAGCAGTTCTTC
CASSPPGQLNNEQFF
>.|TRBJ1-1|TRBV9
TGTGCCAGCAGCGTAGAGCCCCTCGAAAACACTGAAGCTTTCTTT
CASSVEPLENTEAFF
>.|TRBJ2-4|TRBV2
TGTGCCAGCAGCCCCGCCAGGGGTAAAAACATTCAGTACTTC
CASSPARGKNIQYF
>TRBD2|TRBJ2-5|TRBV6-2/TRBV6-3
TGTGCCAGCAGTCGCCGATGGACTAGCGGGAGGATGACCCAGTACTTC
CASSRRWTSGRMTQYF
>TRBD1|TRBJ1-3|TRBV5-4
TGTGCCAGCAGCATACAGGGGACCTCTGGAAACACCATATATTTT
CASSIQGTSGNTIYF
>.|TRBJ2-5|TRBV3-1/TRBV3-2
TGTGCCAGCAGCCAAGGTCTAGGGGAGACCCAGTACTTC
CASSQGLGETQYF
>.|TRBJ1-1|TRBV6-1
TGTGCCAGCAGTGAATATGGGGGGCCGGGTGAAGCTTTCTTT
CASSEYGGPGEAFF
>TRBD1|TRBJ2-7|TRBV6-4
TGTGCCAGCAGCGTACGCCCGGGACAGGGGAGGGTGGGAGAGCAGTACTTC
CASSVRPGQGRVGEQYF
>.|TRBJ1-1|TRBV6-1
TGTGCCAGCAGTGAAACCCCGATGACTGAAGCTTTCTTT
CASSETPMTEAFF
>TRBD2|TRBJ2-5|TRBV5-4
TGTGCCAGCAGCTTTCGAGCGGGGGAAGAGACCCAGTACTTC
CASSFRAGEETQYF
>TRBD1|TRBJ2-2|TRBV7-9
TGTGCCAGCCGGGACAGGGGCCAAGCGAACACCGGGGAGCTGTTTTTT
CASRDRGQANTGELFF